This TCR beta chain originates from a study of healthy donors' naive CD4 and CD8 T cells. Study-wide results and caveats: Bulk sequencing left alpha and beta chains unpaired. Negatively charged CDR3s marked CD8+ lineage; positively charged CDR3s marked CD4+ lineage. Possible naive T cell homeostatic proliferation bias remained unaddressed.

The CDR3 is 17 residues long. Germline CDR1 is MGHDK and CDR2 is SYGVNS. V lost 5 bases and J lost 1; bases outside the gene matches: 9. This clonotype occurred once. Its antigen is undetermined. TCR libraries were built from 500 to 550 ng of total RNA by linear amplification. Per the study methods: Sequencing covered 65,000 to 100,000 rearranged alpha-chain transcripts across roughly 5 healthy donors. TCRdb reprocessed the reads with MiXCR, giving one entry per CDR3 protein. The V and J calls reflect TCRdb's pipeline rather than the authors' work. The data contain roughly 200,000 distinct CDR3 sequences, about 70% of them singletons.

The receptor comes from a pool of human donors in good health; the sample pools cells from several healthy donors. The source material was naive CD4+ and CD8+ T cells sorted from blood, pooled from several donors. This chain connects TRBV25-1 to TRBJ2-2; TRBD2 aligns across 8 bases. The CDR3 loop is CASSQRAGDGNTGELFF. CDR3 bases: TGTGCCAGCAGTCAGCGAGCGGGAGATGGGAACACCGGGGAGCTGTTTTTT.